This T cell receptor (beta chain) was identified during a study of shared clonotypes between healthy human individuals. As for the study in general: Those who served as donors were a couple of women and a few men between the ages of 18 and 49.

Naivety among CD8 cells was defined by CD45RO negativity and positive CCR7 selection, thereby excluding terminally differentiated effector memory CD45RA+ cells. Germline trimming cut 4 bases from V and 3 bases from J; bases unmatched to any gene: 10. Germline V gene data show CDR1 as SEHNR and CDR2 as FQNEAQ (reference sequence). This CDR3 is built from 19 residues. Whole-study results and caveats: The low donor count limited represented genetic and exposure-history diversity.

On this clone itself: Its antigen is unknown.

The protocol was immunoSEQ multiplex PCR, while the TCRdb copy is restricted to in-frame clones and leaves out a portion. Here the sample spans about 2 million clones, approximately 95% being singletons. What was sequenced was naive CD8+ T cells sorted from blood. The clonotype originates from a man between 18 and 29 years old in good health. The chain has TRBV7-9 and TRBJ2-2; TRBD2 matches 14 bases. The chain's CDR3 is CASSSRLAGGSEHTGELFF. The CDR3 DNA is TGTGCCAGCAGCTCCCGACTAGCGGGGGGGAGCGAGCACACCGGGGAGCTGTTTTTT.